This T cell receptor beta chain was obtained from a study of glioma-infiltrating T cells after dendritic cell vaccination. Measured with immunoSEQ multiplex PCR; TCRdb has only the in-frame clones, and not every one. The sample yields about 36,000 clones, around 80% seen once. CDR3 length equals 17 residues. V was pared by 2 bases and J by 5 bases, with 21 bases between. In germline, CDR1 is LNHNV, CDR2 YYDKDF (reference sequence). Sample: blood, taken before dendritic cell vaccination. The source of this sequence is a human donor with glioblastoma. This chain connects TRBV15 to TRBJ2-5, with TRBD2 as a possible D gene (6 bases). CDR3 residues: CATSRSAAGSALETQYF. The CDR3, as DNA: TGTGCCACCAGCAGATCGGCGGCGGGGTCGGCTCTTGAGACCCAGTACTTC.